This T cell receptor beta chain was recorded in a study of blood T cell repertoires in COVID-19. CDR1 MNHEY and CDR2 SVGAGI come from the germline V gene. Between the trimmed V and J ends, which lost 7 bases and 4 bases, there was a span of 19 bases. The CDR3 is 15 residues long. Living in 25 or so US areas, the participants were between roughly 18 and 89 years of age. Assay: immunoSEQ multiplex PCR; the TCRdb copy retains only in-frame clones and omits some. The sample lists about 400,000 clones; approximately 90% were seen once. This clone was seen once. Source material: PBMCs or T cells enriched from blood (not recorded which). The V gene is TRBV6-5, the J gene TRBJ1-1, with D unclear. This sequence originates from a woman aged 45-65 years who had recovered from COVID-19. DNA of the CDR3: TGTGCCAGCATCCCGAGCCGGACTTCGGGCACTGAAGCTTTCTTT. It is translated as CASIPSRTSGTEAFF.